The next 22 T cell receptor beta chains were all read from a single sample in a study of cytomegalovirus exposure and HLA in healthy donors (dated 2017 in TCRdb). The library came from the immunoSEQ multiplex PCR assay. The multiplex PCR relied on a mix of 60 forward primers for TCR Vbeta segments and 13 reverse primers for TCR Jbeta segments. TCRdb took over this immuneACCESS table, retaining in-frame rearrangements with V and J assigned. Such tables are incomplete; in checked studies, under half of the missing clones stem from an unresolved V gene, and the remainder is unexplained. A total of around 190,000 clones appear in this sample, approximately 85% of them only once. The ten most abundant clones make up around 2% of the sample. Input material: PBMCs. The origin of the receptors is a man aged 18 to 30 in good health and CMV-seronegative.

This chain connects TRBV7-2 to TRBJ2-3, with 10 bases identical to TRBD2. CDR1 and CDR2 (germline): SGHTA, FQGNSA. This CDR3 region has 14 residues. V lost 4 bases, J lost 5 bases, and 3 bases stayed unmatched. CDR3 nucleotides: TGTGCCAGCAGCTCCGGGACTAGCGTAGATACGCAGTATTTT. Translation gives CASSSGTSVDTQYF.

This clone was detected once. This chain links TRBV30 with TRBJ2-3; no clear D gene. Trimming pared 3 bases from V and 1 base from J, leaving 11 bases between. The CDR3 runs to 14 residues. Germline V gene data show CDR1 as GTSNPN and CDR2 as SVGIG (reference sequence). The CDR3 DNA reads TGTGCCTGGAGCGCTAGGCCGGGCACAGATACGCAGTATTTT. Amino acid sequence: CAWSARPGTDTQYF.

The gene calls are TRBV7-3 and TRBJ2-1, with 11 bases fitting TRBD2. This CDR3 has 16 amino acids. Germline-derived CDR1 and CDR2 are SGHTA and FQGTGA. V was pared by 6 bases and J by 7 bases, with 11 bases of the junction left unmatched. CDR3 sequence reads: CASSPNGLAGGNEQFF. The CDR3 region has the DNA TGTGCCAGCAGTCCCAACGGGTTAGCGGGGGGGAATGAGCAGTTCTTC.

This sequence joins TRBV15 and TRBJ2-7; no clear D. Per germline, CDR1 LNHNV and CDR2 YYDKDF (reference sequence). This CDR3 spans 15 amino acids. The V end lost 5 bases, the J end lost 0 bases, and 14 bases lay between the germline ends. CDR3 sequence reads: CATSSNPWSSYEQYF. The CDR3 nucleotides are TGTGCCACCAGCTCCAACCCGTGGAGCTCCTACGAGCAGTACTTC.

The rearrangement uses TRBV7-9 and TRBJ2-1; 8 bases agree with TRBD2. CDR3 length: 15 amino acids. J was trimmed by 4 bases and V by 5 bases; bases with no gene match: 7. Germline V gene sequence: CDR1 SEHNR, CDR2 FQNEAQ (reference sequence). CDR3 loop: CASSQDGGAYNEQFF. CDR3 nucleotide sequence: TGTGCCAGCAGCCAGGACGGGGGGGCGTACAATGAGCAGTTCTTC.

The chain has TRBV4-3 and TRBJ1-2, with D unclear. Germline V CDR1 and CDR2: LGHNA, YSLEER. The CDR3 runs to 13 residues. Trimming pared 0 bases from V and 4 bases from J, leaving 6 bases between. The CDR3 sequence: CASSQDRSYGYTF. The CDR3 DNA reads TGCGCCAGCAGCCAAGACAGATCCTATGGCTACACCTTC.

The V and J genes are TRBV5-4 and TRBJ1-3; D possibly corresponds to TRBD1 (5 bases). V gave up 4 bases and J gave up 0 bases, with 11 bases separating them. In germline, CDR1 is SGHNT, CDR2 YYREEE (reference sequence). This CDR3 contains 15 residues. CDR3 sequence (DNA): TGTGCCAGCAGCCAACAGGCATTCTCTGGAAACACCATATATTTT. This encodes CASSQQAFSGNTIYF.

CDR3 sequence: CASSASGQETQYF. The CDR3 nucleotides read TGTGCCAGCAGCGCTAGCGGCCAAGAGACCCAGTACTTC. The chain has TRBV7-9 and TRBJ2-5, with 7 bases lining up with TRBD2. The CDR3 length is 13 residues. The ends lost 5 bases at V and 1 base at J; junction bases unmatched: 1. CDR1 and CDR2 from the germline V gene are SEHNR and FQNEAQ (reference sequence).

The rearrangement uses TRBV4-3 and TRBJ2-5; tentatively, D is TRBD1 (6 bases). Deletions cut 0 bases from V and 1 base from J, with 6 bases between. This CDR3 spans 14 amino acids. Germline values: CDR1 LGHNA, CDR2 YSLEER. The CDR3 sequence is CASSQEQGQETQYF. CDR3 sequence (DNA): TGCGCCAGCAGCCAAGAACAGGGCCAAGAGACCCAGTACTTC.

The V and J genes are TRBV5-1 and TRBJ2-1; 7 positions agree with TRBD1. This CDR3 is 15 amino acids long. J lost 2 bases, V lost 4 bases, and 6 bases had no gene match. The germline CDR1 and CDR2 sequences are SGHRS and YFSETQ. CDR3 sequence: CASSDDRATYNEQFF. The CDR3 nucleotides read TGCGCCAGCAGCGACGACAGGGCGACCTACAATGAGCAGTTCTTC.

The rearrangement joins TRBV27 to TRBJ2-1; tentatively, D is TRBD1 (5 bases). Trimming took off 3 bases at V and 4 bases at J, with 13 bases between the two ends. CDR1 MNHEY and CDR2 SMNVEV come from the germline V gene (reference sequence). The CDR3 is made up of 15 amino acids. The CDR3 DNA reads TGTGCCAGCAGTTTGACAGCCTATCCTTACAATGAGCAGTTCTTC. This gives the protein CASSLTAYPYNEQFF.

The chain couples TRBV4-3 to TRBJ1-5; perhaps TRBD1 as D (5 bases). The CDR3 runs 16 residues. CDR1 LGHNA and CDR2 YSLEER come from the germline V gene. Deletions cut 0 bases from V and 1 base from J, with 10 bases between. This chain's CDR3 is CASSQDWGESNQPQHF. The CDR3 DNA follows: TGCGCCAGCAGCCAAGATTGGGGGGAAAGCAATCAGCCCCAGCATTTT.

This clone was seen once. Its ends do not fully match the called genes, so a read error is possible. V is TRBV5-1 and J is TRBJ2-7; D gene uncertain. Germline V gene sequence: CDR1 SGHRS, CDR2 YFSETQ. The CDR3 runs to 12 residues. CDR3 residues: CAGSYYLGEQYF. For the CDR3, the DNA is TGCGCCGGCAGCTACTATCTGGGCGAGCAGTACTTC.

The rearrangement joins TRBV2 to TRBJ2-1; TRBD2 aligns across 13 bases. This CDR3 has 18 residues. The germline V gene has CDR1 SNHLY and CDR2 FYNNEI. V shed 6 bases and J 0 bases; nucleotides not matched to a gene: 8. For the CDR3, the DNA is TGTGCCAGCAGAACATGGACTAGCGGGGGCAGCTCCTACAATGAGCAGTTCTTC. Translated, it gives CASRTWTSGGSSYNEQFF.

This sequence joins TRBV6-5 and TRBJ1-2, with unresolved D. The CDR3 spans 13 residues. V was shortened by 5 bases and J by 4 bases, with 11 bases between the two germline ends. Germline loops: CDR1 MNHEY, CDR2 SVGAGI. The CDR3 sequence is CASSPGLLYGYTF. DNA of the CDR3: TGTGCCAGCAGTCCAGGCCTCCTCTATGGCTACACCTTC.

Of note for this clone: A junction boundary mismatches the germline segment, possibly from a read error. The J gene is TRBJ2-2, the V gene TRBV7-9; 7 nucleotides match TRBD2. The length of the CDR3 is 16 residues. Germline CDR1 and CDR2: SEHNR and FQNEAQ (reference sequence). The CDR3 reads CSSSGAGPRNTGELFF. CDR3 coding DNA: TGTTCCAGCAGCGGGGCGGGACCCCGAAACACCGGGGAGCTGTTTTTT.

CDR3 DNA: TGTGCCAGCAGCCGCGACAGCTCTGGGGCCAACGTCCTGACTTTC. Its protein is CASSRDSSGANVLTF. The chain is built from TRBV11-3 and TRBJ2-6; a weak D match, TRBD1 (5 bases). CDR1 and CDR2 from the germline V gene are SGHNT and YENEEA. This CDR3 contains 15 residues. Trimming pared 5 bases from V and 0 bases from J, leaving 8 bases between.

The J gene is TRBJ2-2, the V gene TRBV2; TRBD1 might be the D (6 bases). The CDR3 covers 14 residues. The germline V gene has CDR1 SNHLY and CDR2 FYNNEI. Trimming removed 10 bases at V and 2 bases at J, with 14 bases between. CDR3 sequence reads: CATNPDRNTGELFF. CDR3 sequence (DNA): TGTGCCACCAATCCGGACAGAAACACCGGGGAGCTGTTTTTT.

For the CDR3, the DNA is TGCAGCGTTCGTTCCGGGGGGGGCGGTGAGCAGTTCTTC. Translating it yields CSVRSGGGGEQFF. This rearrangement joins TRBV29-1 to TRBJ2-1; 8 bases map to TRBD2. This CDR3 spans 13 amino acids. V was clipped by 5 bases and J by 9 bases; unmatched bases: 9. Germline CDR1 SQVTM, CDR2 ANQGSEA.

The chain carries TRBV6-5 and TRBJ1-6; 9 positions agree with TRBD1. CDR1 is MNHEY, CDR2 SVGAGI, per germline. V trimming: 2 bases; J trimming: 9 bases; junction bases outside the gene matches: 5. The CDR3 contains 15 residues. The CDR3 spells CASSYTDRGASPLHF. The CDR3 nucleotides are TGTGCCAGCAGTTACACGGACAGGGGAGCTTCACCCCTCCACTTT.

V and J are TRBV19 and TRBJ2-5; D gene ambiguous. V dropped 1 base and J dropped 2 bases, with 5 bases sitting between them. Germline loops: CDR1 LNHDA, CDR2 SQIVND (reference sequence). CDR3 length equals 13 residues. The CDR3 bases are TGTGCCAGTAGTATAGTTCCACAAGAGACCCAGTACTTC. Protein: CASSIVPQETQYF.

The rearrangement joins TRBV14 to TRBJ1-2; D ambiguous. V was pared by 6 bases and J by 5 bases, with 16 bases between. CDR3 length: 14 residues. Looked up from germline, CDR1 is SGHDN and CDR2 is FVKESK. CDR3 amino acids: CASSLYRESYGYTF. The CDR3 DNA is TGTGCCAGCAGTCTCTACAGAGAATCGTATGGCTACACCTTC.